Sequencing of this T cell receptor (beta chain) was carried out in a study of OX40 agonist ivuxolimab in advanced cancers. Study details: Patient treatment consisted of intravenous ivuxolimab administration every 2 weeks at 0.01 to 10 mg/kg.

Blood draws occurred at baseline, cycle 4 day 1, and cycle 7 day 1. Study-level findings and limits: Antigen specificity remained undetermined for the expanded peripheral T cells. With doses of 0.1 to 3.0 mg/kg, CD4+ and CD8+ blood T cells had undergone clonal expansion by week 6.

The germline V gene has CDR1 SGHTA and CDR2 FQGNSA. The CDR3 runs to 15 residues. V lost 4 bases, J lost 7 bases, and 9 bases stayed unmatched. Profiling relied on immunoSEQ multiplex PCR, and the TCRdb table lists in-frame clones only, not all of them. Of 55,000 to 75,000 clones listed, 85% are singletons. Of note for this clone: Antigen specificity is unknown.

The clonotype originates from an adult with an advanced solid tumor such as melanoma, head and neck, liver or kidney cancer. The specimen comprised CD4+ or CD8+ T cells sorted from blood, sampled in a trial of the OX40 agonist ivuxolimab. V is TRBV7-2 and J is TRBJ2-1; 8 bases align to TRBD2. The CDR3 spells CASSSRGGGGNEQFF. In nucleotides, the CDR3 is TGTGCCAGCAGCTCTCGGGGGGGCGGAGGGAATGAGCAGTTCTTC. The full variable domain, in which reference TRBV7-2 and TRBJ2-1 provide the parts outside the CDR3, is GAGVSQSPSNKVTEKGKDVELRCDPISGHTALYWYRQSLGQGLEFLIYFQGNSAPDKSGLPSDRFSAERTGGSVSTLTIQRTQQEDSAVYLCASSSRGGGGNEQFFGPGTRLTVL.